Sequencing of this T cell receptor (beta chain) was carried out in a study of cytomegalovirus exposure and HLA in healthy donors. Points from the study as a whole: Indistinguishable V segments, including TRBV6-2 and TRBV6-3, were excluded. For most TCR beta V segments, an earlier analysis put the productive rate at about 87% or about 30% of the time.

CDR1 and CDR2 (germline): ENHRY, SYGVKD. The CDR3 sequence is 15 residues long. The junction had 7 bases not matched to a gene; V was cut back by 6 bases and J by 0 bases. PCR used 60 Vbeta primers and 13 Jbeta primers. Profiling relied on immunoSEQ multiplex PCR, and the TCRdb table lists in-frame clones only, not all of them. The sample holds 150,000 to 200,000 clones, 60% to 85% seen once. With respect to this clone: Its antigen is still unknown.

Sequencing was performed on PBMCs. The clonotype originates from a man aged 45-60 years in good health and CMV-seropositive. The J gene is TRBJ1-1, the V gene TRBV10-3, with TRBD1 matching 7 bases. The CDR3 is CAIRGWGTVNTEAFF. The CDR3 bases are TGTGCCATCAGGGGGTGGGGGACAGTGAACACTGAAGCTTTCTTT.